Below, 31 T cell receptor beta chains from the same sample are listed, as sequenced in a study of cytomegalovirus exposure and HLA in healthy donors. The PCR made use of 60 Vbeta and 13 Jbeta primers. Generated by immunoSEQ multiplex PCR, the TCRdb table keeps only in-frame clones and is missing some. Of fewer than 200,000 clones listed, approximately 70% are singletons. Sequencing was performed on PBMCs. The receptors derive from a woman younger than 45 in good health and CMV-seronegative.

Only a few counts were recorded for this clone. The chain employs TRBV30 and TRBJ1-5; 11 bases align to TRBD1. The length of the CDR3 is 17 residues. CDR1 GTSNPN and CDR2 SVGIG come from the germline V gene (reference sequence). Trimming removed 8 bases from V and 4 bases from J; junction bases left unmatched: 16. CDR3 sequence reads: CARNRIRGQGVNQPQHF. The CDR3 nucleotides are TGTGCCCGCAACCGGATCCGGGGACAGGGGGTAAATCAGCCCCAGCATTTT.

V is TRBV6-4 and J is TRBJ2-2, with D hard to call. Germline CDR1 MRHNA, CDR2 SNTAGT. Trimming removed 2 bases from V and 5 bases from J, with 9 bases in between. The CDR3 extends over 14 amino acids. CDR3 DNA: TGTGCCAGCAGTGACAGTGCTACTACCGGGGAGCTGTTTTTT. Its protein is CASSDSATTGELFF.

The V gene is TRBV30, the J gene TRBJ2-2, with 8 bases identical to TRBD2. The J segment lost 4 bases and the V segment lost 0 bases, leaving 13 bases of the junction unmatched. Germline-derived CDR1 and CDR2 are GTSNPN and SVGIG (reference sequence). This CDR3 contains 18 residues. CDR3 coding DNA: TGTGCCTGGAGTGTAGTTAGGCGGACTAGCTCCCTCACCGGGGAGCTGTTTTTT. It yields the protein CAWSVVRRTSSLTGELFF.

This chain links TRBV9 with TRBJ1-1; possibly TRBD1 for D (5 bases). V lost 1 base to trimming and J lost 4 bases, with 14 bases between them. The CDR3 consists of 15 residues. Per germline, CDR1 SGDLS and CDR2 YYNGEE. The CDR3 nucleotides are TGTGCCAGCAGCGTAACCGAAATGGGGGGCACTGAAGCTTTCTTT. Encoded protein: CASSVTEMGGTEAFF.

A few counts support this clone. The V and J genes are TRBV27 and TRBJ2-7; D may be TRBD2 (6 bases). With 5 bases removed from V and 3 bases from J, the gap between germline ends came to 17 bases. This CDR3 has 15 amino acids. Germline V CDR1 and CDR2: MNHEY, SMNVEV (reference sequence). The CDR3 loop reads CASSPTRGTDYEQYF. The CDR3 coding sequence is TGTGCCAGCAGTCCCACCCGCGGGACCGACTACGAGCAGTACTTC.

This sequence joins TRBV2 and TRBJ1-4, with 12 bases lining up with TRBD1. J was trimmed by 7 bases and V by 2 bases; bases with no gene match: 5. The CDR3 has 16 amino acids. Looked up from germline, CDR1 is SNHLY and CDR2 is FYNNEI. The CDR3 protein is CASSETPGQGAEKLFF. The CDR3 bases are TGTGCCAGCAGTGAAACACCGGGACAGGGGGCTGAAAAACTGTTTTTT.

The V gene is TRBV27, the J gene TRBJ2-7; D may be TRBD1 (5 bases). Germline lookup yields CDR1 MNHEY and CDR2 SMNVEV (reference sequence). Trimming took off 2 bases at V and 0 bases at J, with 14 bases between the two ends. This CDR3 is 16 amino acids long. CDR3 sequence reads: CASSLLGQGSSYEQYF. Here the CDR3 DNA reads TGTGCCAGCAGTTTACTGGGGCAGGGTTCCTCCTACGAGCAGTACTTC.

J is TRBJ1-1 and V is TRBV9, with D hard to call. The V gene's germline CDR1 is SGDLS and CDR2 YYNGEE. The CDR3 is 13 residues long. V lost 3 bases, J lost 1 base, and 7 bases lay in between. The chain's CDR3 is CASSGQPNTEAFF. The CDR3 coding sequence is TGTGCCAGCAGCGGACAACCGAACACTGAAGCTTTCTTT.

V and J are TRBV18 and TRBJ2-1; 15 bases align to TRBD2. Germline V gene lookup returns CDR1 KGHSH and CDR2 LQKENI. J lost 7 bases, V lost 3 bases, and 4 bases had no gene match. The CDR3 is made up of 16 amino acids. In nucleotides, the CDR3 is TGTGCCAGCTCACCTGCGGGACTAGCGGGAGGAAATGAGCAGTTCTTC. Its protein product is CASSPAGLAGGNEQFF. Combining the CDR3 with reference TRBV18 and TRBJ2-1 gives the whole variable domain NAGVMQNPRHLVRRRGQEARLRCSPMKGHSHVYWYRQLPEEGLKFMVYLQKENIIDESGMPKERFSAEFPKEGPSILRIQQVVRGDSAAYFCASSPAGLAGGNEQFFGPGTRLTVL.

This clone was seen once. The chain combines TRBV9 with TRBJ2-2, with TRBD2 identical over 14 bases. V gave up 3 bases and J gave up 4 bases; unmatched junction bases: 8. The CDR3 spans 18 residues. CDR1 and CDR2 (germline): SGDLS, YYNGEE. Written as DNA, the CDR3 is TGTGCCAGCAGCGCGACGGGACTAGCGGGGGTCGGCACCGGGGAGCTGTTTTTT. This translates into CASSATGLAGVGTGELFF.

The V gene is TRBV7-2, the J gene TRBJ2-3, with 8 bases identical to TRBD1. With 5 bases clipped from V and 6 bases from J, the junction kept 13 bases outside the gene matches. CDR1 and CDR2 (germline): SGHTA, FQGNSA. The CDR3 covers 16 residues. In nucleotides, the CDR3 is TGTGCCAGCAGCCTCGCATGGACAGGGATAGGGGATACGCAGTATTTT. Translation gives CASSLAWTGIGDTQYF. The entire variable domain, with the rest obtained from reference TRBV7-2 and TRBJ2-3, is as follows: GAGVSQSPSNKVTEKGKDVELRCDPISGHTALYWYRQSLGQGLEFLIYFQGNSAPDKSGLPSDRFSAERTGGSVSTLTIQRTQQEDSAVYLCASSLAWTGIGDTQYFGPGTRLTVL.

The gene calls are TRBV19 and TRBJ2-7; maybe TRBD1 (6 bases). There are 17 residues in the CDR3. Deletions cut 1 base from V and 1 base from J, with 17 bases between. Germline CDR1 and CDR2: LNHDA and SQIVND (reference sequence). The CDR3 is CASSIALPKTGSYEQYF. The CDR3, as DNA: TGTGCCAGTAGTATAGCCCTTCCCAAAACAGGGTCCTACGAGCAGTACTTC. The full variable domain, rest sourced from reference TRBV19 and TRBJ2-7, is DGGITQSPKYLFRKEGQNVTLSCEQNLNHDAMYWYRQDPGQGLRLIYYSQIVNDFQKGDIAEGYSVSREKKESFPLTVTSAQKNPTAFYLCASSIALPKTGSYEQYFGPGTRLTVT.

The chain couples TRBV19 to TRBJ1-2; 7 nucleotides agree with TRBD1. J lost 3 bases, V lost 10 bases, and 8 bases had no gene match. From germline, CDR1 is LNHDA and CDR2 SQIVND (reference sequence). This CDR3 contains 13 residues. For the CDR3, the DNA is TGTGCCACCAGGACAGGCTGGGACTATGGCTACACCTTC. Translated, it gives CATRTGWDYGYTF.

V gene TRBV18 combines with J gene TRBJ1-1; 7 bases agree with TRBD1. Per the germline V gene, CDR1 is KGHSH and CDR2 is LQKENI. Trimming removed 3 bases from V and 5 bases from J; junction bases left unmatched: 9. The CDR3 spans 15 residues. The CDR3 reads CASSPIQGRRTEAFF. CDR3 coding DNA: TGTGCCAGCTCACCCATACAGGGGAGGCGAACTGAAGCTTTCTTT.

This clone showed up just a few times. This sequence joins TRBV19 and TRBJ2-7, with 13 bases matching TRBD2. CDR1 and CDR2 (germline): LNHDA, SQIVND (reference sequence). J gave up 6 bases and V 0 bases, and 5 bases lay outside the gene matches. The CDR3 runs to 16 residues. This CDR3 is CASSIESGLAGLEQYF. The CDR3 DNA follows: TGTGCCAGTAGTATAGAATCGGGACTAGCGGGGCTCGAGCAGTACTTC.

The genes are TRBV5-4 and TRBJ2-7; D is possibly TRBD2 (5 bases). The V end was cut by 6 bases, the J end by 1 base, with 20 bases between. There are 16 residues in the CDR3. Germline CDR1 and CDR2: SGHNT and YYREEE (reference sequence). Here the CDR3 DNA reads TGTGCCAGCACAAGCTTGGACGGGGATCGTTCCTACGAGCAGTACTTC. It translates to CASTSLDGDRSYEQYF.

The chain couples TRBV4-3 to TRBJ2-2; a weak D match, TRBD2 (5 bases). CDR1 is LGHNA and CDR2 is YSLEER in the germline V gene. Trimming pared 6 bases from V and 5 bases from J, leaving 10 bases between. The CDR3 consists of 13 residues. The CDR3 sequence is CASSTLATGELFF. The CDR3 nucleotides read TGCGCCAGCAGTACTCTAGCAACCGGGGAGCTGTTTTTT.

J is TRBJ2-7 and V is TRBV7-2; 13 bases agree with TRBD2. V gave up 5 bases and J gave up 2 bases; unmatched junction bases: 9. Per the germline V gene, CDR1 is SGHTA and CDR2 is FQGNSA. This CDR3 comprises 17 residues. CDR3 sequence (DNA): TGTGCCAGCAGCACGGGACTAGCGGGACCCAATACCTACGAGCAGTACTTC. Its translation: CASSTGLAGPNTYEQYF. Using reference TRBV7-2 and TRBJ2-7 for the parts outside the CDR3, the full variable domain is GAGVSQSPSNKVTEKGKDVELRCDPISGHTALYWYRQSLGQGLEFLIYFQGNSAPDKSGLPSDRFSAERTGGSVSTLTIQRTQQEDSAVYLCASSTGLAGPNTYEQYFGPGTRLTVT.

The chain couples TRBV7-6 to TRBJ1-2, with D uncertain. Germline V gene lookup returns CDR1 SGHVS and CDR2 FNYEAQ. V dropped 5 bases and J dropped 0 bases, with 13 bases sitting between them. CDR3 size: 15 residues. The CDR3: CASSPLQGANYGYTF. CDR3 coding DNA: TGTGCCAGCAGCCCCCTGCAAGGAGCTAACTATGGCTACACCTTC.

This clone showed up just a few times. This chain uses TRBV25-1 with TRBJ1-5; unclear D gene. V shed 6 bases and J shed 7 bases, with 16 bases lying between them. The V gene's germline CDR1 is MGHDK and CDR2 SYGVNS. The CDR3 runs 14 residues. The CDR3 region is CASSETFGGQPQHF. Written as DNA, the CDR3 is TGTGCCAGCAGCGAGACTTTCGGCGGGCAGCCCCAGCATTTT.

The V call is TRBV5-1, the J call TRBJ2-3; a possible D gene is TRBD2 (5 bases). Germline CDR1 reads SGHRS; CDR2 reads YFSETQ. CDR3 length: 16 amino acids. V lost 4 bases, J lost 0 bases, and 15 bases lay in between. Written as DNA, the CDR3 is TGCGCCAGCAGCGTCGGACTCCCCATAAGCACAGATACGCAGTATTTT. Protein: CASSVGLPISTDTQYF.

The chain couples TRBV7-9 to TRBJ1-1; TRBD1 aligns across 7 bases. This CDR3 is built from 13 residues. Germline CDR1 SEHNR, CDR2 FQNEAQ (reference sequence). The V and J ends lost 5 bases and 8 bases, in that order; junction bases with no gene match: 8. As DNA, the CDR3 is TGTGCCAGCAGCCGAGGGACAGCCGGGGAAGCTTTCTTT. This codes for CASSRGTAGEAFF.

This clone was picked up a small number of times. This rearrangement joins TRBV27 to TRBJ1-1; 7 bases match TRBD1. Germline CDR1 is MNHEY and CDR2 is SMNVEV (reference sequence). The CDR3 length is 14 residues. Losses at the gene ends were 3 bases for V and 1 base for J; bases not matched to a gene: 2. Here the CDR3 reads CASSLTGRNTEAFF. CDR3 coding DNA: TGTGCCAGCAGTTTGACAGGGAGGAACACTGAAGCTTTCTTT.

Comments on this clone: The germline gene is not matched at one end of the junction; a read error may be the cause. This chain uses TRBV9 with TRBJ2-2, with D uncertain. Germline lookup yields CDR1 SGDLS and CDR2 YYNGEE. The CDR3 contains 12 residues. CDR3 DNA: TGTGCCAGCAGTATGAACTCCGGGGAGCTGTTTTTT. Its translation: CASSMNSGELFF.

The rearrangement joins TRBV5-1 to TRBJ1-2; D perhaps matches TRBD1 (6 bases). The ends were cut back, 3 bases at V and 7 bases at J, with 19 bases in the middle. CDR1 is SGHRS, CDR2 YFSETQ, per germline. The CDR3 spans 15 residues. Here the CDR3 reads CASSSGTLTVLGYTF. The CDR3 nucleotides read TGCGCCAGCAGCTCCGGGACACTAACCGTGCTTGGCTACACCTTC.

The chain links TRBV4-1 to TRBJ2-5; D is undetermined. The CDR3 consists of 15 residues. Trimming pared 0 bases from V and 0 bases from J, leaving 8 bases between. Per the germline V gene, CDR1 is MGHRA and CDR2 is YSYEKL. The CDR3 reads CASSQDRFHQETQYF. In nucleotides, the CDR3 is TGCGCCAGCAGCCAAGATCGGTTCCACCAAGAGACCCAGTACTTC.

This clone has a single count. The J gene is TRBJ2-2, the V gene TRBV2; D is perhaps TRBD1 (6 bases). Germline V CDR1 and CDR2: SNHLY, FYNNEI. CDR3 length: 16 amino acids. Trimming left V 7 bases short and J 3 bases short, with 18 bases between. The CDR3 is CASTGSSNRDTGELFF. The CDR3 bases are TGTGCCAGCACTGGGAGCTCAAACAGGGACACCGGGGAGCTGTTTTTT. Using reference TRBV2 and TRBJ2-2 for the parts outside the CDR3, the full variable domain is EPEVTQTPSHQVTQMGQEVILRCVPISNHLYFYWYRQILGQKVEFLVSFYNNEISEKSEIFDDQFSVERPDGSNFTLKIRSTKLEDSAMYFCASTGSSNRDTGELFFGEGSRLTVL.

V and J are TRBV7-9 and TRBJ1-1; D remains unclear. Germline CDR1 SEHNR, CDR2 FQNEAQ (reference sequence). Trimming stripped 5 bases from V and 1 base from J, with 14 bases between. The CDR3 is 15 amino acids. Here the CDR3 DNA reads TGTGCCAGCAGCCTTTTGGTGGGGAGGAACACTGAAGCTTTCTTT. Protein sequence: CASSLLVGRNTEAFF. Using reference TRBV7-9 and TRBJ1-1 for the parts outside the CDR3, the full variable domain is DTGVSQNPRHKITKRGQNVTFRCDPISEHNRLYWYRQTLGQGPEFLTYFQNEAQLEKSRLLSDRFSAERPKGSFSTLEIQRTEQGDSAMYLCASSLLVGRNTEAFFGQGTRLTVV.

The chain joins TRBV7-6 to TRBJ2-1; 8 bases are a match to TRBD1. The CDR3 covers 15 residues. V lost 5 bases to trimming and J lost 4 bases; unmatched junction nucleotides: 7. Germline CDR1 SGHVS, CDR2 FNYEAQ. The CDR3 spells CASSPRTGLYNEQFF. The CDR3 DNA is TGTGCCAGCAGCCCGAGGACAGGGCTATACAATGAGCAGTTCTTC.

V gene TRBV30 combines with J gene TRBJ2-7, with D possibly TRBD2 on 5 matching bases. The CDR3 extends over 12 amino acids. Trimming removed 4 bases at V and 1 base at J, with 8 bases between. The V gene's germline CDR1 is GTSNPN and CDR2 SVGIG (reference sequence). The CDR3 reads CAWKDSSYEQYF. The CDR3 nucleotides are TGTGCCTGGAAGGACTCGTCCTACGAGCAGTACTTC.

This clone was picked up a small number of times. CDR3 protein: CATSRSGVQSNYGYTF. The DNA of the CDR3 is TGTGCCACCAGCAGATCCGGGGTACAGTCAAACTATGGCTACACCTTC. The rearrangement links TRBV15 to TRBJ1-2; D is ambiguous. The ends were cut back, 2 bases at V and 2 bases at J, with 15 bases in the middle. The CDR3 extends over 16 amino acids. Germline CDR1 LNHNV, CDR2 YYDKDF (reference sequence).